A single sample is the source of the 2 T cell receptor beta chains below, sequenced in a study of blood T cell repertoires in COVID-19. Some clones are missing from TCRdb's copy, which holds only in-frame ones; the method was immunoSEQ multiplex PCR. The sample consists of 90,000 to 150,000 clones, roughly 80% of them appearing once. The sequenced sample consisted of peripheral blood. These receptors were obtained from a man between 65 and 80 years old with acute or convalescent COVID-19.

V usage is TRBV5-4 and J usage is TRBJ1-3; 9 bases line up with TRBD1. The V gene end was trimmed by 4 bases and the J gene end by 0 bases; junction bases not matched to a gene: 8. Germline V gives CDR1 SGHNT, CDR2 YYREEE (reference sequence). The CDR3 contains 17 residues. The CDR3 is CASSLGGQGRSGNTIYF. The DNA for the CDR3 is TGTGCCAGCAGCCTCGGGGGACAGGGACGCTCTGGAAACACCATATATTTT.

The V call is TRBV28, the J call TRBJ1-5; the D gene is possibly TRBD1 (5 bases). Looked up from germline, CDR1 is MDHEN and CDR2 is SYDVKM. CDR3 size: 14 residues. Trimming removed 3 bases at V and 5 bases at J, with 11 bases between. The CDR3 sequence is CASSFGGWHQPQHF. CDR3 DNA: TGTGCCAGCAGTTTTGGGGGGTGGCATCAGCCCCAGCATTTT.